The T cell receptor beta chain described here comes from a study of blood T cell repertoires in COVID-19. Study-level information: The United States, Italy and Spain supplied acute and convalescent COVID-19 samples.

After removal of 3 bases from V and 0 bases from J, the junction contained 16 bases not matched to a gene. The CDR3 has 20 amino acids. Germline V gives CDR1 SQVTM, CDR2 ANQGSEA. Sequenced by immunoSEQ multiplex PCR; TCRdb stores in-frame clones only, minus some. The table shows 32,000 or so clones, with around 90% occurring only once. This TCR derives from a man aged 45-65 years with active or convalescent COVID-19. Source material: peripheral blood. The rearrangement uses TRBV29-1 and TRBJ2-3; TRBD2 matches 12 bases. The CDR3 DNA follows: TGCAGCGTTGACCTCGTACTAGCGGGAGGTTCACCGTTTAGCACAGATACGCAGTATTTT. Its protein product is CSVDLVLAGGSPFSTDTQYF.